Below, 2 T cell receptor beta chains from the same sample are listed, as sequenced in a study of T cell responses to AZD1222 COVID-19 vaccine. Sequenced by immunoSEQ multiplex PCR; TCRdb stores in-frame clones only, minus some. Among 120,000 or so clones listed, 87% were seen once. Material: peripheral blood, obtained on day 0 of AZD1222 vaccination. Every receptor here comes from an adult in good health.

The V and J genes are TRBV3-1 (or the pseudogene TRBV3-2) and TRBJ2-7; TRBD2 matches 7 bases. V was clipped by 1 base and J by 6 bases; unmatched bases: 0. The germline gives CDR1 LGHDT, CDR2 YNNKEL (reference sequence). The CDR3 consists of 12 residues. In nucleotides, the CDR3 is TGTGCCAGCAGCCAAGCGGGAGGCGAGCAGTACTTC. It is translated as CASSQAGGEQYF.

The chain joins TRBV5-1 to TRBJ2-2; 11 bases agree with TRBD1. Trimming took 1 base from V and 6 from J; bases not matched to a gene: 2. CDR3 length: 15 residues. Looked up from germline, CDR1 is SGHRS and CDR2 is YFSETQ. As DNA, the CDR3 is TGCGCCAGCAGCTTGCGGACAGGGGGCTCCGGGGAGCTGTTTTTT. It translates to CASSLRTGGSGELFF.